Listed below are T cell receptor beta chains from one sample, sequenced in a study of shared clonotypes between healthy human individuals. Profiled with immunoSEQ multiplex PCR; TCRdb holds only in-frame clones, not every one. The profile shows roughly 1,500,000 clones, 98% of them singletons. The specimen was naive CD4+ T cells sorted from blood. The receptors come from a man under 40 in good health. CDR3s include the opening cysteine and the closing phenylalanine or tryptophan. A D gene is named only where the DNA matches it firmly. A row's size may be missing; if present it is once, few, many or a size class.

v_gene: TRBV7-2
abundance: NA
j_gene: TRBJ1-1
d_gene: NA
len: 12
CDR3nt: TGTGCCAGCAGCTATCTAGGGACTGAAGCTTTCTTT
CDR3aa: CASSYLGTEAFF

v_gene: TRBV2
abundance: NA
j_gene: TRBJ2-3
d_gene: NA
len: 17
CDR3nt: TGTGCCAGCGTAAGCAGCCCCAATAGGGGGGACAGAGATACGCAGTATTTT
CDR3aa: CASVSSPNRGDRDTQYF

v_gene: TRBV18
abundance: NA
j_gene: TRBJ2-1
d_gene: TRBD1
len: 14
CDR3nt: TGTGCCAGCAAACAGGGGGGCGACCACAATGAGCAGTTCTTC
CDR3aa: CASKQGGDHNEQFF

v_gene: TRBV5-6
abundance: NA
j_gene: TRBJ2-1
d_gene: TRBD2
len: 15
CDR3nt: TGTGCCAGCAGCCACCGGGGTAGCGGGAAAACCGGTGGGATCTTC
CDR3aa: CASSHRGSGKTGGIF

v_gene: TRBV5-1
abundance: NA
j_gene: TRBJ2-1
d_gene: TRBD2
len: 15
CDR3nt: TGCGCCAGCAGCTTGGTGACTAGCGGGAGCAATGAGCAGTTCTTC
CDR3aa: CASSLVTSGSNEQFF

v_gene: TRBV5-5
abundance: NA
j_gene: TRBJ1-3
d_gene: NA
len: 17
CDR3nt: TGTGCCAGCAGCCCCATAAGTGGAGGGCATGGTGGAAACACCATATATTTT
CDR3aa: CASSPISGGHGGNTIYF

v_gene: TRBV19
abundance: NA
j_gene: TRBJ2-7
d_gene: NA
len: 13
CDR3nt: TGTGCCAGTAGTATCGGGCCCGCCGGGGAGCAGTACTTC
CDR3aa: CASSIGPAGEQYF

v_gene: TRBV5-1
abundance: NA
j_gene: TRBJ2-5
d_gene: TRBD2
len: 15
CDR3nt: TGCGCCAGCAGCTTGGATAGCGGGAGATGGGAGACCCAGTACTTC
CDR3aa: CASSLDSGRWETQYF

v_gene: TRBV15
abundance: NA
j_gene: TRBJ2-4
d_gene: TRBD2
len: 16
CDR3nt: TGTGCCACCAGCATGGGTCCCGGGACTAGCGGTGACATTCAGTACTTC
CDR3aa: CATSMGPGTSGDIQYF

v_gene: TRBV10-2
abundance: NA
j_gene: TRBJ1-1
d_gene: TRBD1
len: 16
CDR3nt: TGCGCCAGCAGTTCCGGGACAGGGCTATTGAACACTGAAGCTTTCTTT
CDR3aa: CASSSGTGLLNTEAFF

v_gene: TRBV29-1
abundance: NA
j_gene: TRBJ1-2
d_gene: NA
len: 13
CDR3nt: TGCAGCGTTGAAGGCTGGGGGCCCTATGGCTACACCTTC
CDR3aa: CSVEGWGPYGYTF

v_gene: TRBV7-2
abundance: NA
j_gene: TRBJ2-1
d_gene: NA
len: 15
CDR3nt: TGTGCCAGCAGCTTAACAGCCAGCTCCTACAATGAGCAGTTCTTC
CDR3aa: CASSLTASSYNEQFF

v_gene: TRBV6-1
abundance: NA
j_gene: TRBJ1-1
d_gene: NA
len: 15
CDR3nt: TGTGCCAGCAGTGAAGGCAGGGTTGGGGGACATGTAGCTTTCTTT
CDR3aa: CASSEGRVGGHVAFF

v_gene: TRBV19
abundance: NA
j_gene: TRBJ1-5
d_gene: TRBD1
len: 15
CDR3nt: TGTGCCAGTACCAAGGGGACAGGGTTGAATCAGCCCCAGCATTTT
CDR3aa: CASTKGTGLNQPQHF

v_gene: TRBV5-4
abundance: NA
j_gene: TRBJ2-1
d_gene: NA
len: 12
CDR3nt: TGTGCCAGCAGCGCTAGGACAGAGTTTCAGTTCTTC
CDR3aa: CASSARTEFQFF

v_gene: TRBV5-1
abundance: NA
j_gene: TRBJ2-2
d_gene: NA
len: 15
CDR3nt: TGCGCCAGCAGCTTGGAGCCCGCGAGGACCGGGGAGCTGTTTTTT
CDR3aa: CASSLEPARTGELFF

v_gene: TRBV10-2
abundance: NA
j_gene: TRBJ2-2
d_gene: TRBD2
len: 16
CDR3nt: TGCGCCAGCAGTGGCCTAAGCGGGAGTCGTGGCGGGGAGCTGTTTTTT
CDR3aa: CASSGLSGSRGGELFF

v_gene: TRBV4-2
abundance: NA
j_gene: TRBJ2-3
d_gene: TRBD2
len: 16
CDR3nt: TGTGCCAGCAGCCCCGGGACTAGCGGAACAACAGATACGCAGTATTTT
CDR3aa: CASSPGTSGTTDTQYF

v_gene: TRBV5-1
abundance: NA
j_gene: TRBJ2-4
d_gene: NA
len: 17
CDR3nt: TGCGCCAGCAGCTTGGTACCCCCGGGGCTAGCCAAAAACATTCAGTACTTC
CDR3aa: CASSLVPPGLAKNIQYF

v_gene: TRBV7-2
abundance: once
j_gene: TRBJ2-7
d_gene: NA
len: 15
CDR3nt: TGTGCCAGCAGCTTAGTAGCAGGGGATTCTGACGAGCAGTACTTC
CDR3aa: CASSLVAGDSDEQYF

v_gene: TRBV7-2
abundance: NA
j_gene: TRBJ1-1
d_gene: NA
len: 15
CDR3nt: TGTGCCAGCAGCTTAATCCGAGGGGGAAACACTGAAGCTTTCTTT
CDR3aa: CASSLIRGGNTEAFF

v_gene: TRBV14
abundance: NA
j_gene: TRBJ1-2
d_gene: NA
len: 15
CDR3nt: TGTGCCAGCAGCCGGTACCTTCGGGCCTCGAATGGCTACACCTTC
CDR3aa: CASSRYLRASNGYTF

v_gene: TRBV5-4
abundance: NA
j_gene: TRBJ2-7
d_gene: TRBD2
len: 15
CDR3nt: TGTGCCAGCAGTTTTGGACTAGCGGGTCTCTACGAGCAGTACTTC
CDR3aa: CASSFGLAGLYEQYF